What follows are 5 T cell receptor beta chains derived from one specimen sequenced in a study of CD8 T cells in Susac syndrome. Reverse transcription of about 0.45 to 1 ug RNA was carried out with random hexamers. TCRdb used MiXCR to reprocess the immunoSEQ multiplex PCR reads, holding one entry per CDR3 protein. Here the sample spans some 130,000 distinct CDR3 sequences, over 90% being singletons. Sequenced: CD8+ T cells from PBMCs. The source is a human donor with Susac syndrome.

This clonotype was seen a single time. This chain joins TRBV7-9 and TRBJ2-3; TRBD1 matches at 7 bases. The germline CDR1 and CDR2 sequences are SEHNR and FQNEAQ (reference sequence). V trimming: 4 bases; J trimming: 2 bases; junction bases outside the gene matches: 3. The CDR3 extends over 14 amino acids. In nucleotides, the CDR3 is TGTGCCAGCAGCTCAGGGGGTTCCACAGATACGCAGTATTTT. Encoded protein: CASSSGGSTDTQYF.

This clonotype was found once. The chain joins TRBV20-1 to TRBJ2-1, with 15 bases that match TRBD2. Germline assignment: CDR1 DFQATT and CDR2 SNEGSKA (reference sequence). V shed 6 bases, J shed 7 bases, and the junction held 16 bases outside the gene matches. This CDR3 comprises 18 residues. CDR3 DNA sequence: TGCAGTGCGCCGGGACTAGCGGGAGGAAGGGGCTTTACAAATGAGCAGTTCTTC. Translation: CSAPGLAGGRGFTNEQFF.

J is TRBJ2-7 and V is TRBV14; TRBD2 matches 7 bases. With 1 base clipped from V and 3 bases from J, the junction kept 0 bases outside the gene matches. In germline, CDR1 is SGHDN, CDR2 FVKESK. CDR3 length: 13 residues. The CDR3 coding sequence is TGTGCCAGCAGCCAAGGCGGGAGCTACGAGCAGTACTTC. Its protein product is CASSQGGSYEQYF.

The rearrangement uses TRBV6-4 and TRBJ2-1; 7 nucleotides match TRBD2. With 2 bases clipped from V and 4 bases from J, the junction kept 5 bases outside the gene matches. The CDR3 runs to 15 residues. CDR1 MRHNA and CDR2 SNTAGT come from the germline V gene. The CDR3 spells CASSDPQRGYNEQFF. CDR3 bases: TGTGCCAGCAGTGACCCCCAGCGGGGTTACAATGAGCAGTTCTTC.

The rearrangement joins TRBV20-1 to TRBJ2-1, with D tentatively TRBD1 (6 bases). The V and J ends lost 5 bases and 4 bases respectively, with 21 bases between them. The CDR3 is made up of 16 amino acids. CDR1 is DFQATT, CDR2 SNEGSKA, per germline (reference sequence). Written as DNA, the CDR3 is TGCAGTGCTCAGTCCAGGGGACACGTAATGTACAATGAGCAGTTCTTC. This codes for CSAQSRGHVMYNEQFF.